One T cell receptor beta chain is described in this entry. Its antigen is still unknown. The source of the sample is a study of CXCR3-negative and CXCR3-positive naive CD8 T cells. Findings and caveats of the study: More hydrophobic TRB CDR3s were found in CXCR3-positive naive cells than in CXCR3-negative naive cells.

The CDR3 spans 16 residues. Germline V CDR1 and CDR2: SNHLY, FYNNEI. UMI-labeled TRB cDNA libraries were prepared by 5' RACE. TCRdb re-called the 5' RACE reads and shows each CDR3 protein once, DNA omitted. The sample has 84,000 or so distinct CDR3 sequences. Sequencing was carried out using naive CXCR3+ CD8+ T cells from blood. The subset: CD45RO-CCR7+CD27+CD95- naive CD8+ T cells expressing CXCR3 (TNR3+). This receptor was identified in a human donor in good health. Some clones in this sample may be carry-over from other donors' samples. This chain connects TRBV2 to TRBJ1-6. The CDR3 is CASSVYGSSYNSPLHF.